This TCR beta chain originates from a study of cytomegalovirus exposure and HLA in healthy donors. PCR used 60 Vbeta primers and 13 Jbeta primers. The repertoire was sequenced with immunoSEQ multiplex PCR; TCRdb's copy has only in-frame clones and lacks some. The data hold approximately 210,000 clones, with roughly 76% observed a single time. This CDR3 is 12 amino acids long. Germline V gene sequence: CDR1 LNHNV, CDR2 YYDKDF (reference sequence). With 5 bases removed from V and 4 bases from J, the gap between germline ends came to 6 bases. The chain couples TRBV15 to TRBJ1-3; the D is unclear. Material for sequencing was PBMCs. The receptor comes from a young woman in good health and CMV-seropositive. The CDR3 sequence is CATSPEGNTIYF. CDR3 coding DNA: TGTGCCACCAGCCCAGAAGGAAACACCATATATTTT.